This TCR beta chain derives from a study of OX40 agonist ivuxolimab in advanced cancers. About the research overall: Patients received the agonistic anti-OX40 (CD134) antibody ivuxolimab.

This clone was found once. No antigen is known for it. Germline lookup yields CDR1 ENHRY and CDR2 SYGVKD. The CDR3 length is 15 residues. The V end was cut by 7 bases, the J end by 6 bases, with 21 bases between. Regarding the study as a whole: Clonal expansion in partial responders at 0.1-3.0 mg/kg ranked among the lowest. Part of the nonresponder group also had normalized T-cell clonal expansion that was low.

Method: immunoSEQ multiplex PCR; TCRdb's copy keeps in-frame clones and lacks some. This sample has 60,000 to 80,000 clones, with 89% found just once. This TCR was recovered from an adult with an advanced solid tumor such as melanoma, head and neck, liver or kidney cancer. V usage is TRBV10-3 and J usage is TRBJ1-1, with a tentative D call TRBD1 (6 bases). Sequenced material: CD4+ or CD8+ T cells sorted from blood, taken in a trial of the OX40 agonist ivuxolimab. The CDR3 DNA reads TGTGCCATCAAGGGCAGGGGCGGGCTATCGGCTGAAGCTTTCTTT. Residues: CAIKGRGGLSAEAFF.